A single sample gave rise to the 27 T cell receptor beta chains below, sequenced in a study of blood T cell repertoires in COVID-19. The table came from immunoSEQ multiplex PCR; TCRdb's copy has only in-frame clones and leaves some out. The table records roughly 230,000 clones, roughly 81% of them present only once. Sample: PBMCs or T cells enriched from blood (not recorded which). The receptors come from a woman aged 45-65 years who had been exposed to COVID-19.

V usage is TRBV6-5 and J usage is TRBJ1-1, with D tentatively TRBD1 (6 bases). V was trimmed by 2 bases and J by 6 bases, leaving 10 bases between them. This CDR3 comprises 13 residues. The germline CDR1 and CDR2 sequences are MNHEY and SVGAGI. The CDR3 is CASSYDRSAEAFF. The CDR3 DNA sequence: TGTGCCAGCAGTTACGACAGGTCAGCTGAAGCTTTCTTT.

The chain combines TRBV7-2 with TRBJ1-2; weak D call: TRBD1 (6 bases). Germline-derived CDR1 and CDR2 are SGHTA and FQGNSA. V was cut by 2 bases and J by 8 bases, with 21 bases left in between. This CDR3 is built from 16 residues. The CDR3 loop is CASSLTGPGAASGYTF. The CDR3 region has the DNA TGTGCCAGCAGCTTAACGGGTCCAGGGGCCGCCTCCGGCTACACCTTC. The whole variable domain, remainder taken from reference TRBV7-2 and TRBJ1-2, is GAGVSQSPSNKVTEKGKDVELRCDPISGHTALYWYRQSLGQGLEFLIYFQGNSAPDKSGLPSDRFSAERTGGSVSTLTIQRTQQEDSAVYLCASSLTGPGAASGYTFGSGTRLTVV.

The CDR3 reads CAISDGRANGYTF. DNA of the CDR3: TGTGCCATCAGTGATGGCAGGGCTAATGGCTACACCTTC. The chain joins TRBV10-3 to TRBJ1-2; D is perhaps TRBD1 (5 bases). The V end lost 3 bases, the J end lost 6 bases, and 11 bases lay between the germline ends. The CDR3 sequence is 13 residues long. Germline CDR1 is ENHRY and CDR2 is SYGVKD.

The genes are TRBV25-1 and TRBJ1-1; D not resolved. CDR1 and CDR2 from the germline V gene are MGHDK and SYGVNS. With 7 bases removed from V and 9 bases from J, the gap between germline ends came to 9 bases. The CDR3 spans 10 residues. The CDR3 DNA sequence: TGTGCCAGCACCTACTTCAAAGCTTTCTTT. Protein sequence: CASTYFKAFF.

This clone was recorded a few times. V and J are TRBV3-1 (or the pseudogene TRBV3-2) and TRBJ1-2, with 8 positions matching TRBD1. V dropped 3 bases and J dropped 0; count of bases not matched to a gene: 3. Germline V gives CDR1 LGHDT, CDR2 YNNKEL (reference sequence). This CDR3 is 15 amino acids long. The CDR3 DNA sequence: TGTGCCAGCAGCCAGCTGACAGGGGCTAACTATGGCTACACCTTC. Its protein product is CASSQLTGANYGYTF.

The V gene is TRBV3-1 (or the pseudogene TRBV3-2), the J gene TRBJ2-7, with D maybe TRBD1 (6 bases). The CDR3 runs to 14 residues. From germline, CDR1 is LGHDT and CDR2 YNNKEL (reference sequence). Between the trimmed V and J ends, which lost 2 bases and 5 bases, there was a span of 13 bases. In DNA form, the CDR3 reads TGTGCCAGCAGCCAAAGATTACAGGGAAACGAGCAGTACTTC. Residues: CASSQRLQGNEQYF.

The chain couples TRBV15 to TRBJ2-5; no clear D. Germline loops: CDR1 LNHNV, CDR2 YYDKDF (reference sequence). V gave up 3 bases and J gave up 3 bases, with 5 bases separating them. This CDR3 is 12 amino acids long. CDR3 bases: TGTGCCACCAGCAGCCGGGAAGAGACCCAGTACTTC. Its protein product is CATSSREETQYF.

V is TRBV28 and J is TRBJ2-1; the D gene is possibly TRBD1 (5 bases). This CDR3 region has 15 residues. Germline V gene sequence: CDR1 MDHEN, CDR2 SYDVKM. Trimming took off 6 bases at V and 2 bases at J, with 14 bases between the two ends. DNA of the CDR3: TGTGCCAGCAGCGATTTACAGGAGACCTACAATGAGCAGTTCTTC. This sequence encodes CASSDLQETYNEQFF. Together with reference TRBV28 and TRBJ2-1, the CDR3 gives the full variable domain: DVKVTQSSRYLVKRTGEKVFLECVQDMDHENMFWYRQDPGLGLRLIYFSYDVKMKEKGDIPEGYSVSREKKERFSLILESASTNQTSMYLCASSDLQETYNEQFFGPGTRLTVL.

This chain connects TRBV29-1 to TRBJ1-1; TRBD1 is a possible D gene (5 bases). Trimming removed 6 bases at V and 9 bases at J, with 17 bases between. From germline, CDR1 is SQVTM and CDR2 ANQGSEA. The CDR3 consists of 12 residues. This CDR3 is CSVLGRGEKAFF. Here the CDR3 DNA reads TGCAGCGTGTTGGGACGGGGGGAAAAAGCTTTCTTT.

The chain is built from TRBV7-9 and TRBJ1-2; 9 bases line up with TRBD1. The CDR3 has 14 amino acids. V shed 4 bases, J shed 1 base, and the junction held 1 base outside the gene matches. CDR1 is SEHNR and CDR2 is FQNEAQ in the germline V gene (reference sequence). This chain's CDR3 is CASSWTGDNYGYTF. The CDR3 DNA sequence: TGTGCCAGCAGCTGGACAGGGGATAACTATGGCTACACCTTC.

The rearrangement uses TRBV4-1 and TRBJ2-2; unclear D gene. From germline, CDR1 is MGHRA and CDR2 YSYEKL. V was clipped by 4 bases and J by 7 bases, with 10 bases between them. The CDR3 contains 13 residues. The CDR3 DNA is TGCGCCAGCAGCCCCAGTGACTTCGGGGAGCTGTTTTTT. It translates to CASSPSDFGELFF.

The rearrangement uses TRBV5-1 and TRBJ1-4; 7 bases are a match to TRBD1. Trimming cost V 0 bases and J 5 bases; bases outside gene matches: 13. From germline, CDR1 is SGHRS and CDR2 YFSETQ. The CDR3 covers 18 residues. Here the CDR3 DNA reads TGCGCCAGCAGCTTGGTCGGCCCCCCGGGCAGGGGGAATGAAAAACTGTTTTTT. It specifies CASSLVGPPGRGNEKLFF.

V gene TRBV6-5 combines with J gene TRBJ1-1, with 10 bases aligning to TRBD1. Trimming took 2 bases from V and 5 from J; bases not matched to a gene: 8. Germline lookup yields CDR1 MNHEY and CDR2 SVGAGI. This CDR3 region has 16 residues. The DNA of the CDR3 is TGTGCCAGCAGTTACACCAGGACAGGGGGGAGAACTGAAGCTTTCTTT. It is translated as CASSYTRTGGRTEAFF.

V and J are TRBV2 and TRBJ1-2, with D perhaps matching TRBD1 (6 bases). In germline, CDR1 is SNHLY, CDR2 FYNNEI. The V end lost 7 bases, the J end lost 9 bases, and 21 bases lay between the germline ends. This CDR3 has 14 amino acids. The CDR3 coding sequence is TGTGCCAGCATCCGGGCGGGGGCGGCGATGAGCTACACCTTC. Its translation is CASIRAGAAMSYTF.

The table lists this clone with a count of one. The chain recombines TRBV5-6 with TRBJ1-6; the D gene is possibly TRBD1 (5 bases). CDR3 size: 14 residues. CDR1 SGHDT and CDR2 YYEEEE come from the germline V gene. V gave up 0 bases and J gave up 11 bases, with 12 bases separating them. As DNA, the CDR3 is TGTGCCAGCAGCTTGGGGCAGGGCCTAACACCCCTCCACTTT. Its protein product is CASSLGQGLTPLHF. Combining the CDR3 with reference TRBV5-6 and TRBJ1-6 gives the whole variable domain DAGVTQSPTHLIKTRGQQVTLRCSPKSGHDTVSWYQQALGQGPQFIFQYYEEEERQRGNFPDRFSGHQFPNYSSELNVNALLLGDSALYLCASSLGQGLTPLHFGNGTRLTVT.

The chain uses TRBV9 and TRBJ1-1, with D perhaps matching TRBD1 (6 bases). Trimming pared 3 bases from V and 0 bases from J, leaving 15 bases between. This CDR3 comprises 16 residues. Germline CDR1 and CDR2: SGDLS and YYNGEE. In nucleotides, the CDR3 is TGTGCCAGCAGCGCCTACAGGGTTTCCGTGAACACTGAAGCTTTCTTT. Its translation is CASSAYRVSVNTEAFF. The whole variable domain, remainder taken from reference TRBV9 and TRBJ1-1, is DSGVTQTPKHLITATGQRVTLRCSPRSGDLSVYWYQQSLDQGLQFLIQYYNGEERAKGNILERFSAQQFPDLHSELNLSSLELGDSALYFCASSAYRVSVNTEAFFGQGTRLTVV.

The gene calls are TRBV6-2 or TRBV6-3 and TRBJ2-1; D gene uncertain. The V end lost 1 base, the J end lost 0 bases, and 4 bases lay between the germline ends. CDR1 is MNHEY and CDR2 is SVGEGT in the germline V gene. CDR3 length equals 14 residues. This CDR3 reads CASSYYSSYNEQFF. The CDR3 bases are TGTGCCAGCAGTTACTACAGCTCCTACAATGAGCAGTTCTTC.

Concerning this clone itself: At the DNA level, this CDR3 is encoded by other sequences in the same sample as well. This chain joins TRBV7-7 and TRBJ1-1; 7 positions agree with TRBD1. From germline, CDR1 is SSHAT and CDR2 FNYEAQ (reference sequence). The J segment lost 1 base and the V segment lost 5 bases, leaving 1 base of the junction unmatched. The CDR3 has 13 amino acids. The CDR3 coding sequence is TGTGCCAGCAGCCGGGACAGGAACACTGAAGCTTTCTTT. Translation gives CASSRDRNTEAFF.

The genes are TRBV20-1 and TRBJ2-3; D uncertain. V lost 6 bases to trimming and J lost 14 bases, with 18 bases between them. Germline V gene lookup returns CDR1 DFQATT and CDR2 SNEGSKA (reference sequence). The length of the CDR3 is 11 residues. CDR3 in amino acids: CSARRTSELYF. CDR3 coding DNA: TGCAGTGCGCGGAGAACTTCAGAGCTGTATTTT.

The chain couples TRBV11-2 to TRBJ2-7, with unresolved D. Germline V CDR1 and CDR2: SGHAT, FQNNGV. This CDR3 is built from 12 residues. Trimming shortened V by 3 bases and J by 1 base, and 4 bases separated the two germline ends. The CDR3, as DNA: TGTGCCAGCAGCTTCAGGTCCTACGAGCAGTACTTC. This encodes CASSFRSYEQYF.

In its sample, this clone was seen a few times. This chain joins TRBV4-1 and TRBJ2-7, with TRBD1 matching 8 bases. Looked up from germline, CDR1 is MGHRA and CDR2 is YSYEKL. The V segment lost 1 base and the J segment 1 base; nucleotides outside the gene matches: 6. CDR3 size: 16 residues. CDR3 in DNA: TGCGCCAGCAGCCAAGTGGAAGGGACAGGTTCCTACGAGCAGTACTTC. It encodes CASSQVEGTGSYEQYF.

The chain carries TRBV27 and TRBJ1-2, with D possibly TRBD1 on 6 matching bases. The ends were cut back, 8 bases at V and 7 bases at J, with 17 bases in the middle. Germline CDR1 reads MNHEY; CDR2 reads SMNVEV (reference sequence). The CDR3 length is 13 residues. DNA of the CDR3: TGTGCCAGCGGAAACCTACAGGGACGTGGCTACACCTTC. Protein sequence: CASGNLQGRGYTF.

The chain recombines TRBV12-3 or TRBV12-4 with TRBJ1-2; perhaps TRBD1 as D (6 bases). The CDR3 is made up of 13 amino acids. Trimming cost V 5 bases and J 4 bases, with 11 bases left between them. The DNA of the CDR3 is TGTGCCAGCAGTCTCGACAGGTTCTATGGCTACACCTTC. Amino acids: CASSLDRFYGYTF.

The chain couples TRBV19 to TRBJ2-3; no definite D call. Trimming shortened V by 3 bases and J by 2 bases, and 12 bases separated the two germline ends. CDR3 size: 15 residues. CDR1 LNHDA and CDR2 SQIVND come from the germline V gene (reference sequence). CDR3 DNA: TGTGCCAGTAGTATGAGCCCCTCGAACACAGATACGCAGTATTTT. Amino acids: CASSMSPSNTDTQYF.

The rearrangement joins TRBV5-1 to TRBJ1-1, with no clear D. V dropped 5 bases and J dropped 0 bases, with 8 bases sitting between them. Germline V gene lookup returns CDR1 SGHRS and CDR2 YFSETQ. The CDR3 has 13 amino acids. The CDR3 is CASRGPMNTEAFF. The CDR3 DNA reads TGCGCCAGCAGGGGCCCCATGAACACTGAAGCTTTCTTT. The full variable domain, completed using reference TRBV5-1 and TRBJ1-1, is KAGVTQTPRYLIKTRGQQVTLSCSPISGHRSVSWYQQTPGQGLQFLFEYFSETQRNKGNFPGRFSGRQFSNSRSEMNVSTLELGDSALYLCASRGPMNTEAFFGQGTRLTVV.

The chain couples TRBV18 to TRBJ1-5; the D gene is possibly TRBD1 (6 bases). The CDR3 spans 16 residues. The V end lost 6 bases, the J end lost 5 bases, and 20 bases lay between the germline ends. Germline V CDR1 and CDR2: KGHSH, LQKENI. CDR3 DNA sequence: TGTGCCAGCTCGCCAACAGGGCCGGTGGGGGATCAGCCCCAGCATTTT. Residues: CASSPTGPVGDQPQHF.

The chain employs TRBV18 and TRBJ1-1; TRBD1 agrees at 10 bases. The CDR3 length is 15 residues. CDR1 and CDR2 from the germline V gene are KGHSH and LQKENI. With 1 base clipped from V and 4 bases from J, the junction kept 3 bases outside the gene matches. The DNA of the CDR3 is TGTGCCAGCTCACCACAGACAGGGGGCTTCACTGAAGCTTTCTTT. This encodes CASSPQTGGFTEAFF.